This T cell receptor (beta chain) stems from a study of cytomegalovirus exposure and HLA in healthy donors. Notes on the study in general: Under 20,000 TCR beta sequences were associated with HLA alleles at 0.05 false discovery rate in a later analysis. TCR beta chain V- and J-gene trimming was linked, in a later analysis, to a missense variant in DCLRE1C. Looking again later, the authors saw that most CMV-associated TCR beta chains seemed HLA-restricted.

Nominal health characterized the donors when sampled, though unrecorded immune exposures were likely. PCR employed 60 Vbeta and 13 Jbeta primers. TCRdb's table, derived via immunoSEQ multiplex PCR, lists solely in-frame clones and lacks some. This sample contains 140,000 to 150,000 clones. Remarks on this clone: Its matching antigen is unknown.

The origin of this receptor is a male donor in good health and CMV-seronegative. Sequenced sample: PBMCs.

Here the CDR3 DNA reads TGTGCCAGCAGTGAATCAGCCGGGACAGGGGGCGGCAACTATGGCTACACCTTC. This translates into CASSESAGTGGGNYGYTF. The V and J genes are TRBV25-1 and TRBJ1-2, with 12 bases lining up with TRBD1. The V gene end was trimmed by 1 base and the J gene end by 2 bases; junction bases not matched to a gene: 8. Germline-derived CDR1 and CDR2 are MGHDK and SYGVNS. The CDR3 has 18 amino acids.